This entry is about one TCR beta chain. TCRdb keeps only in-frame clones here, not all; method: immunoSEQ multiplex PCR. The sample records approximately 70,000 clones, roughly 84% being singletons. The sample is drawn from a study of OX40 agonist ivuxolimab in advanced cancers. On the study more broadly: Clinicians treated patients with ivuxolimab, an agonistic anti-OX40 (CD134) antibody. Dose-escalation patients had hepatocellular carcinoma, melanoma, renal cell or head and neck cancer. Anti-PD-1, anti-PD-L1 or anti-CTLA-4 therapy given earlier was allowed, and roughly 38% had some. Partial responses were achieved by three patients, of whom one had hepatocellular carcinoma and two had cutaneous melanoma.

V was trimmed by 6 bases and J by 4 bases, leaving 7 bases between them. The V gene's germline CDR1 is SNHLY and CDR2 FYNNEI. The CDR3 runs 11 residues. This sequence joins TRBV2 and TRBJ2-7; D call uncertain. The origin of this receptor is an adult with an advanced solid tumor such as melanoma, head and neck, liver or kidney cancer. Source: CD4+ or CD8+ T cells sorted from blood, taken in a trial of the OX40 agonist ivuxolimab. The CDR3 DNA follows: TGTGCCAGCAGGGGCAGTTACGAGCAGTACTTC. Translated, it gives CASRGSYEQYF.